The T cell receptor (beta chain) under discussion was sequenced for a study of technical replicates of blood from a few donors. V shed 2 bases, J shed 6 bases, and the junction held 1 base outside the gene matches. CDR3 size: 16 residues. Germline CDR1 is MNHEY and CDR2 is SMNVEV (reference sequence). Sequencing used immunoSEQ multiplex PCR; TCRdb keeps in-frame clones, though not all of them. The data show about 15,000 clones, with over 70% seen just once and approximately 12% held by the top ten. V and J are TRBV27 and TRBJ2-2, with TRBD2 matching over 15 bases. The sequenced material came from PBMCs. This sequence was found in a human donor in good health. In DNA, the CDR3 is TGTGCCAGCAGTTTAGGACTAGCGGGAGGGCCCGGGGAGCTGTTTTTT. Protein: CASSLGLAGGPGELFF.